The source of this T cell receptor (beta chain) is a study of OX40 agonist ivuxolimab in advanced cancers. Study results and limitations: Low levels of normalized T-cell clonal expansion also appeared in some nonresponders. On average, CD8+ T cells showed a greater number of expanded clones than CD4+.

TCRdb keeps only in-frame clones here, not all; method: immunoSEQ multiplex PCR. The data contain around 64,000 clones, 87% of them seen just once; the ten biggest clones take up 1.3%. Peripheral blood came from all dose cohorts at three timepoints. Trimming stripped 1 base from V and 8 bases from J, with 9 bases between. Germline CDR1 reads GTSNPN; CDR2 reads SVGIG (reference sequence). The CDR3 contains 12 residues. Points on this clone: Its antigen is currently unknown.

The receptor's source is an adult with an advanced solid tumor such as melanoma, head and neck, liver or kidney cancer. This specimen was CD4+ or CD8+ T cells sorted from blood, taken in a trial of the OX40 agonist ivuxolimab. The chain employs TRBV30 and TRBJ2-1, with D hard to call. For the CDR3, the DNA is TGTGCCTGGAGTGGCTCTACCGATGAGCAGTTCTTC. Protein product: CAWSGSTDEQFF.